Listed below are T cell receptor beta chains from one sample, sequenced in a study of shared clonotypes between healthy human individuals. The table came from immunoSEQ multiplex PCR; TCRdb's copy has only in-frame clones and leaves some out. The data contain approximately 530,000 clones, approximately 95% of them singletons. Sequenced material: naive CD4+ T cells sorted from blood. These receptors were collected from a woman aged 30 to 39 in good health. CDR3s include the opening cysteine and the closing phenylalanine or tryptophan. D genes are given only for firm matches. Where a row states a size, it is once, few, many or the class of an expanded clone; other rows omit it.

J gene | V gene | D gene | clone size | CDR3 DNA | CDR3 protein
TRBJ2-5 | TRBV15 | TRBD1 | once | TGTGCCACCAGCACGGGACAGGGTGTCGGAGAGACCCAGTACTTC | CATSTGQGVGETQYF
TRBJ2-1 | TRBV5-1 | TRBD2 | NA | TGCGCCAGCAGCCCGTCTAGCGGGGGCTCCTACAATGAGCAGTTCTTC | CASSPSSGGSYNEQFF
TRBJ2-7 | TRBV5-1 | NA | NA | TGCGCCAGCAGCTTGGCACTAGGAAAAACCTACGAGCAGTACTTC | CASSLALGKTYEQYF
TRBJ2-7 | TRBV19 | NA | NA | TGTGCCAGTAGTCCCTCCCGGTTCAGGAAGGGCGAGCAGTACTTC | CASSPSRFRKGEQYF
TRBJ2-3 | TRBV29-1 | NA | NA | TGCAGCGTTGAACCCAGGGGAGATACGCAGTATTTT | CSVEPRGDTQYF
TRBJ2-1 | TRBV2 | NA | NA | TGTGCCAGCAGCGCAGCGGCTAGCTCCTACAATGAGCAGTTCTTC | CASSAAASSYNEQFF
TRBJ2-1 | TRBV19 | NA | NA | TGTGCCAGTAGTATAGCTCCCCATCATAGCGCCAATGAGCAGTTCTTC | CASSIAPHHSANEQFF
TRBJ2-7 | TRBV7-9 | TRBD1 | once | TGTGCCAGCCAGGACAGGGTCAAACCCGAGCAGTACTTC | CASQDRVKPEQYF
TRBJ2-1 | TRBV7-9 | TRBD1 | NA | TGTGCCAGCACGGGGACAGAGGCCTACAATGAGCAGTTCTTC | CASTGTEAYNEQFF
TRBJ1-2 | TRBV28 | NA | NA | TGTGCCAGCAGTTCCGGACCGTATGGCTACACCTTC | CASSSGPYGYTF
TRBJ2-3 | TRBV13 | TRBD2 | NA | TGTGCCAGCAGCCAACCAAGCGGGGCTGACACAGATACGCAGTATTTT | CASSQPSGADTDTQYF
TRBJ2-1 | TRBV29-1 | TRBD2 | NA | TGCAGCGTTGAAAATCCCGGGACTAGCGGGCTTCACGATGAGCAGTTCTTC | CSVENPGTSGLHDEQFF